What follows is one T cell receptor (beta chain) and its context. A single record per CDR3 protein comes from TCRdb applying MiXCR to the 5' RACE reads. The data hold under 450,000 distinct CDR3 sequences, with around 20% observed a single time. The data belong to a study of CD8 T cells in ankylosing spondylitis. Trimming took 4 bases from V and 3 from J; bases not matched to a gene: 10. Germline CDR1 and CDR2: MDHEN and SYDVKM. This CDR3 contains 16 residues. The TCR sequence derives from a male donor with ankylosing spondylitis or in good health (not recorded which). The J gene is TRBJ2-7, the V gene TRBV28; 9 bases line up with TRBD2. What was sequenced was blood, either unsorted or a sorted T cell fraction (not recorded which). The CDR3 DNA follows: TGTGCCAGCAGTTCGCCACCCGCGGGGGGGCTCTACGAGCAGTACTTC. It yields the protein CASSSPPAGGLYEQYF. Based on the CDR3 plus reference TRBV28 and TRBJ2-7, the full variable domain is DVKVTQSSRYLVKRTGEKVFLECVQDMDHENMFWYRQDPGLGLRLIYFSYDVKMKEKGDIPEGYSVSREKKERFSLILESASTNQTSMYLCASSSPPAGGLYEQYFGPGTRLTVT.